These 16 T cell receptor beta chains share one sample of origin, sequenced in a study of shared clonotypes between healthy human individuals (dated by TCRdb to the early 2020s). Library generation was performed with the immunoSEQ multiplex PCR assay. TCRdb obtained this table from immuneACCESS and retained in-frame rearrangements with V and J assigned. These tables miss some clones; where compared with another copy, unresolved V genes account for less than half of the shortfall, and the remainder is unexplained. In all, the sample holds hundreds of thousands of clones, and about 96% of those were seen once. 0.25% to 0.35% of the sample lies in the top ten. Sequences were obtained from memory CD8+ T cells sorted from blood. The sample's cell subset or site label is to be understood as: CD45RO+ cells pooled with CCR7-negative TemRA cells. The receptors shown here come from a man younger than 40 in good health.

The rearrangement joins TRBV6-6 to TRBJ2-7; no firm D call. Trimming shortened V by 4 bases and J by 0 bases, and 4 bases separated the two germline ends. The CDR3 extends over 12 amino acids. Germline CDR1 reads MNHNY; CDR2 reads SVGAGI (reference sequence). The CDR3 is CASSFSSYEQYF. In DNA, the CDR3 is TGTGCCAGCAGTTTTAGCTCCTACGAGCAGTACTTC.

The genes are TRBV29-1 and TRBJ2-1; weak D call: TRBD2 (6 bases). The length of the CDR3 is 16 residues. Germline CDR1 SQVTM, CDR2 ANQGSEA. The germline V and J ends were trimmed by 1 base and 2 bases, with 15 bases remaining between them. The DNA of the CDR3 is TGCAGCGTTGAAGGGTTCCCTCGGGAGCCCTACAATGAGCAGTTCTTC. This codes for CSVEGFPREPYNEQFF.

The chain is built from TRBV30 and TRBJ1-1; unclear D gene. The CDR3 contains 14 residues. CDR1 GTSNPN and CDR2 SVGIG come from the germline V gene (reference sequence). V gave up 0 bases and J gave up 5 bases, with 13 bases separating them. The CDR3 loop reads CAWSVEGIRTEAFF. CDR3 nucleotides: TGTGCCTGGAGTGTAGAGGGTATTAGGACTGAAGCTTTCTTT.

The V call is TRBV7-3, the J call TRBJ2-4; no clear D gene. Trimming took 3 bases from V and 11 from J, leaving 11 bases between them. This CDR3 is 12 amino acids long. The germline V gene encodes CDR1 SGHTA and CDR2 FQGTGA. This CDR3 is CASSLGSGVQYF. The DNA of the CDR3 is TGTGCCAGCAGCTTGGGTTCTGGAGTTCAGTACTTC. Based on the CDR3 plus reference TRBV7-3 and TRBJ2-4, the full variable domain is GAGVSQTPSNKVTEKGKYVELRCDPISGHTALYWYRQSLGQGPEFLIYFQGTGAADDSGLPNDRFFAVRPEGSVSTLKIQRTERGDSAVYLCASSLGSGVQYFGAGTRLSVL.

This clone was observed once. The chain joins TRBV6-5 to TRBJ2-2; TRBD1 is a possible D gene (6 bases). The V and J ends lost 6 bases and 7 bases respectively, with 12 bases between them. Germline V gives CDR1 MNHEY, CDR2 SVGAGI. The CDR3 consists of 13 residues. In DNA form, the CDR3 reads TGTGCCAGCAGATACACACAGGGCGGGGAGCTGTTTTTT. Translating gives CASRYTQGGELFF.

This clone was seen only a few times. The rearrangement uses TRBV4-2 and TRBJ2-2, with 12 nucleotides matching TRBD2. CDR3 length equals 18 residues. V lost 4 bases, J lost 0 bases, and 6 bases stayed unmatched. Germline loops: CDR1 LGHNA, CDR2 YNFKEQ. DNA of the CDR3: TGTGCCAGCAGCCCCGGACTAGCGGGGAGCGCGAACACCGGGGAGCTGTTTTTT. Translated, it gives CASSPGLAGSANTGELFF.

This chain links TRBV11-2 with TRBJ2-2, with D possibly TRBD2 on 6 matching bases. This CDR3 has 19 residues. Germline V gene sequence: CDR1 SGHAT, CDR2 FQNNGV. V lost 2 bases to trimming and J lost 5 bases, with 24 bases between them. The CDR3 nucleotides are TGTGCCAGCAGCTTAAAGGGTCCAGGGACGGGACTGGAAACCGGGGAGCTGTTTTTT. Its translation is CASSLKGPGTGLETGELFF.

As concerns this clone: Other DNA sequences in the same sample also yield this CDR3. The rearrangement uses TRBV28 and TRBJ2-1; D uncertain. Trimming left V 5 bases short and J 5 bases short, with 4 bases between. This CDR3 comprises 11 residues. Germline V CDR1 and CDR2: MDHEN, SYDVKM. The CDR3 here is CASSLNNEQFF. The CDR3 region has the DNA TGTGCCAGCAGTCTCAACAATGAGCAGTTCTTC.

The V gene is TRBV11-3, the J gene TRBJ2-1, with TRBD2 as a possible D gene (6 bases). V lost 0 bases, J lost 1 base, and 16 bases lay in between. Germline V CDR1 and CDR2: SGHNT, YENEEA. This CDR3 is built from 18 residues. The CDR3 DNA reads TGTGCCAGCAGCTTAGATAACCGAGCACGGGGGTCCTACAATGAGCAGTTCTTC. It codes for CASSLDNRARGSYNEQFF.

The chain has TRBV7-2 and TRBJ2-5; maybe TRBD2 (5 bases). The CDR3 has 15 amino acids. The V and J ends lost 5 bases and 1 base respectively, with 14 bases between them. Germline V gene lookup returns CDR1 SGHTA and CDR2 FQGNSA. The CDR3 nucleotides read TGTGCCAGCAGCCTCTCGAACCGGGGCCAAGAGACCCAGTACTTC. It codes for CASSLSNRGQETQYF.

The genes are TRBV27 and TRBJ2-2; D not resolved. V lost 4 bases, J lost 5 bases, and 5 bases lay in between. The V gene's germline CDR1 is MNHEY and CDR2 SMNVEV (reference sequence). This CDR3 spans 12 amino acids. In nucleotides, the CDR3 is TGTGCCAGCAGTTGGAGTACCGGGGAGCTGTTTTTT. The encoded protein is CASSWSTGELFF.

CDR3 coding DNA: TGTGCCAGCTCACTAAACCCAGGGGGCATTACGCAGTATTTT. Its protein product is CASSLNPGGITQYF. The chain uses TRBV18 and TRBJ2-3, with TRBD1 matching 8 bases. J lost 8 bases, V lost 4 bases, and 8 bases had no gene match. This CDR3 region has 14 residues. Germline CDR1 reads KGHSH; CDR2 reads LQKENI.

The V and J genes are TRBV28 and TRBJ2-1; TRBD2 agrees at 14 bases. This CDR3 has 21 residues. Germline V gives CDR1 MDHEN, CDR2 SYDVKM. J was trimmed by 5 bases and V by 4 bases; bases with no gene match: 19. The CDR3 nucleotides are TGTGCCAGCAGTTCACCCACCGGGACTAGCGGGAGAGGCCGAGATAACAATGAGCAGTTCTTC. It is translated as CASSSPTGTSGRGRDNNEQFF.

The count of this clone is one. The chain uses TRBV28 and TRBJ1-5, with D possibly being TRBD1 (5 bases). V was cut by 9 bases and J by 4 bases, with 13 bases left in between. This CDR3 has 13 residues. Germline-derived CDR1 and CDR2 are MDHEN and SYDVKM. In DNA, the CDR3 is TGTGCCAGTACTCGGGAGGGGAATCAGCCCCAGCATTTT. This codes for CASTREGNQPQHF.

V is TRBV6-5 and J is TRBJ1-3; unclear D gene. V was shortened by 9 bases and J by 0 bases, with 12 bases between the two germline ends. The CDR3 is 14 residues long. Germline loops: CDR1 MNHEY, CDR2 SVGAGI. The CDR3 is CASRTVRSGNTIYF. The CDR3 DNA sequence: TGTGCCAGTCGGACGGTCCGCTCTGGAAACACCATATATTTT.

This chain connects TRBV9 to TRBJ2-3; 10 bases line up with TRBD2. CDR1 and CDR2 (germline): SGDLS, YYNGEE. The V gene end was trimmed by 0 bases and the J gene end by 4 bases; junction bases not matched to a gene: 11. The CDR3 extends over 18 amino acids. CDR3 region: CASSVVPSGRYGADTQYF. CDR3 DNA sequence: TGTGCCAGCAGCGTAGTCCCTAGCGGGAGATATGGGGCAGATACGCAGTATTTT. Full variable domain (remainder filled in from reference TRBV9 and TRBJ2-3): DSGVTQTPKHLITATGQRVTLRCSPRSGDLSVYWYQQSLDQGLQFLIQYYNGEERAKGNILERFSAQQFPDLHSELNLSSLELGDSALYFCASSVVPSGRYGADTQYFGPGTRLTVL.